This passage covers 8 T cell receptor beta chains from one sample sequenced in a study of blood T cell repertoires in COVID-19. Assay: immunoSEQ multiplex PCR; the TCRdb copy retains only in-frame clones and omits some. The table includes almost 200,000 clones, about 85% detected once. Source material: peripheral blood. The receptors derive from a woman aged 35 to 49 with COVID-19, enrolled during active disease.

This chain uses TRBV30 with TRBJ1-5; D is unclear. V shed 3 bases and J shed 0 bases, with 6 bases lying between them. Per germline, CDR1 GTSNPN and CDR2 SVGIG (reference sequence). CDR3 size: 13 residues. This chain's CDR3 is CAWSQYSNQPQHF. CDR3 nucleotides: TGTGCCTGGAGCCAGTATAGCAATCAGCCCCAGCATTTT. Full variable domain (outside the CDR3, taken from reference TRBV30 and TRBJ1-5): SQTIHQWPATLVQPVGSPLSLECTVEGTSNPNLYWYRQAAGRGLQLLFYSVGIGQISSEVPQNLSASRPQDRQFILSSKKLLLSDSGFYLCAWSQYSNQPQHFGDGTRLSIL.

This chain uses TRBV19 with TRBJ1-4, with 7 positions matching TRBD1. CDR1 and CDR2 (germline): LNHDA, SQIVND (reference sequence). The V and J ends lost 5 bases and 7 bases, in that order; junction bases with no gene match: 7. CDR3 length equals 14 residues. In DNA form, the CDR3 reads TGTGCCAGTAGTGCCACAGGGGACCCTGAAAAACTGTTTTTT. It translates to CASSATGDPEKLFF.

V is TRBV5-1 and J is TRBJ1-4, with D possibly TRBD1 on 6 matching bases. From germline, CDR1 is SGHRS and CDR2 YFSETQ. The CDR3 has 15 amino acids. The V end was cut by 2 bases, the J end by 8 bases, with 16 bases between. CDR3 protein: CASSLTGSPEEKLFF. The CDR3 DNA is TGCGCCAGCAGCTTAACAGGGTCCCCGGAGGAAAAACTGTTTTTT.

The rearrangement joins TRBV7-9 to TRBJ1-5, with a weak D call TRBD1 (5 bases). The germline V gene has CDR1 SEHNR and CDR2 FQNEAQ (reference sequence). V was trimmed by 4 bases and J by 4 bases, leaving 11 bases between them. CDR3 length equals 14 residues. The CDR3 nucleotides read TGTGCCAGCAGCTCAAGTAACAGGAATCAGCCCCAGCATTTT. Its protein is CASSSSNRNQPQHF.

This chain joins TRBV7-6 and TRBJ2-3; 7 bases are a match to TRBD2. The CDR3 runs 13 residues. Germline V gene data show CDR1 as SGHVS and CDR2 as FNYEAQ. Unmatched junction bases numbered 2, after V lost 4 bases and J lost 4 bases. The DNA for the CDR3 is TGTGCCAGCAGCTCGGGGGGTCCAGATACGCAGTATTTT. It codes for CASSSGGPDTQYF.

The chain is built from TRBV5-6 and TRBJ2-3, with D possibly being TRBD2 (6 bases). Germline V gene data show CDR1 as SGHDT and CDR2 as YYEEEE. The CDR3 contains 16 residues. Trimming took 0 bases from V and 2 from J, leaving 13 bases between them. The DNA for the CDR3 is TGTGCCAGCAGCTTGGAGGGAGGAGCGCTCACAGATACGCAGTATTTT. This codes for CASSLEGGALTDTQYF.

This sequence joins TRBV6-5 and TRBJ1-1, with no clear D. The germline V gene has CDR1 MNHEY and CDR2 SVGAGI. The V and J ends lost 0 bases and 1 base respectively, with 9 bases between them. The CDR3 runs 15 residues. The CDR3 is CASSYSEYPNTEAFF. CDR3 nucleotides: TGTGCCAGCAGTTACTCGGAGTATCCGAACACTGAAGCTTTCTTT.

The rearrangement links TRBV11-2 to TRBJ2-1; 7 bases are a match to TRBD2. CDR3 length: 12 amino acids. Germline V CDR1 and CDR2: SGHAT, FQNNGV. V was clipped by 0 bases and J by 15 bases; unmatched bases: 5. CDR3 region: CASSLEGGNRFF. In DNA, the CDR3 is TGTGCCAGCAGCTTAGAGGGAGGGAATAGGTTCTTC.